The 20 T cell receptor beta chains presented below share a single source sample, sequenced in a study of cytomegalovirus exposure and HLA in healthy donors. Amplification used 60 Vbeta primers and 13 Jbeta primers. Clones were read by immunoSEQ multiplex PCR, and TCRdb kept only the in-frame ones, dropping some. The profile covers under 200,000 clones, with around 84% appearing a single time and about 2.5% taken by the ten largest. The sequenced sample consisted of PBMCs. The receptors come from a man aged 25 to 40 in good health and CMV-seropositive.

This clone was detected only once. V gene TRBV19 combines with J gene TRBJ2-1; TRBD2 matches 13 bases. The CDR3 consists of 15 residues. V lost 5 bases to trimming and J lost 7 bases; unmatched junction nucleotides: 5. Germline CDR1 is LNHDA and CDR2 is SQIVND (reference sequence). Here the CDR3 DNA reads TGTGCCAGTAGTTCGGGACTAGCGGGAACTAATGAGCAGTTCTTC. As protein: CASSSGLAGTNEQFF. The entire variable domain, with the rest obtained from reference TRBV19 and TRBJ2-1, is as follows: DGGITQSPKYLFRKEGQNVTLSCEQNLNHDAMYWYRQDPGQGLRLIYYSQIVNDFQKGDIAEGYSVSREKKESFPLTVTSAQKNPTAFYLCASSSGLAGTNEQFFGPGTRLTVL.

This chain links TRBV12-5 with TRBJ2-1, with 8 bases fitting TRBD2. From germline, CDR1 is LGHNT and CDR2 FRNRAP. The CDR3 extends over 18 amino acids. J gave up 2 bases and V 0 bases, and 9 bases lay outside the gene matches. CDR3 amino acids: CASGLVPESGSPYNEQFF. The DNA of the CDR3 is TGTGCTAGTGGTTTGGTACCGGAAAGCGGGAGCCCCTACAATGAGCAGTTCTTC.

The chain recombines TRBV6-6 with TRBJ2-7; D perhaps matches TRBD2 (6 bases). This CDR3 is 15 amino acids long. V shed 7 bases and J shed 1 base, with 17 bases lying between them. Germline values: CDR1 MNHNY, CDR2 SVGAGI (reference sequence). This CDR3 reads CASTDVAATSYEQYF. The CDR3 DNA reads as TGTGCCAGCACGGACGTAGCGGCGACTTCCTACGAGCAGTACTTC.

The chain combines TRBV7-6 with TRBJ2-7; TRBD2 is a possible D gene (7 bases). The CDR3 has 17 residues. Trimming cost V 2 bases and J 0 bases, with 17 bases left between them. Germline V gives CDR1 SGHVS, CDR2 FNYEAQ. This chain's CDR3 is CASSLRTGGANSYEQYF. For the CDR3, the DNA is TGTGCCAGCAGCTTAAGGACGGGGGGCGCGAACTCCTACGAGCAGTACTTC.

V is TRBV5-1 and J is TRBJ2-2, with D possibly being TRBD2 (5 bases). Deletions cut 0 bases from V and 5 bases from J, with 8 bases between. The germline CDR1 and CDR2 sequences are SGHRS and YFSETQ. The CDR3 loop spans 14 amino acids. The CDR3 reads CASSLDGETGELFF. The CDR3 DNA sequence: TGCGCCAGCAGCTTGGACGGGGAAACCGGGGAGCTGTTTTTT.

The chain has TRBV5-4 and TRBJ2-1; 13 bases map to TRBD2. V was clipped by 3 bases and J by 4 bases; unmatched bases: 1. This CDR3 is built from 15 residues. The germline gives CDR1 SGHNT, CDR2 YYREEE (reference sequence). The chain's CDR3 is CASSSGLAGYNEQFF. CDR3 sequence (DNA): TGTGCCAGCAGCTCGGGACTAGCGGGATACAATGAGCAGTTCTTC.

The gene calls are TRBV5-1 and TRBJ2-2; 12 nucleotides agree with TRBD2. V was clipped by 3 bases and J by 2 bases; unmatched bases: 5. The germline V gene encodes CDR1 SGHRS and CDR2 YFSETQ. The CDR3 is 17 residues long. In DNA, the CDR3 is TGCGCCAGCAGCTCCCGACTAGCGGGAGATAACACCGGGGAGCTGTTTTTT. Amino acid sequence: CASSSRLAGDNTGELFF.

The chain combines TRBV11-3 with TRBJ1-3; D not resolved. CDR1 is SGHNT, CDR2 YENEEA, per germline. This CDR3 contains 15 residues. The V end was cut by 6 bases, the J end by 0 bases, with 12 bases between. CDR3 region: CASRHSTASGNTIYF. Here the CDR3 DNA reads TGTGCCAGCAGACACTCTACAGCCTCTGGAAACACCATATATTTT.

This chain uses TRBV13 with TRBJ2-3, with D hard to call. V shed 2 bases and J shed 2 bases, with 11 bases lying between them. The CDR3 is 15 residues long. Germline CDR1 is PRHDT and CDR2 is FYEKMQ (reference sequence). As DNA, the CDR3 is TGTGCCAGCAGCTTATCTCAGTACCCCACAGATACGCAGTATTTT. Translation gives CASSLSQYPTDTQYF.

This clone was counted between two and nine times. The CDR3 coding sequence is TGCAGCGTCGCGGGCAGCCTAAATGAAAAACTGTTTTTT. Its translation is CSVAGSLNEKLFF. The V gene is TRBV29-1, the J gene TRBJ1-4; D call uncertain. The CDR3 has 13 residues. V lost 6 bases and J 5 bases, leaving 13 bases between the germline ends. CDR1 and CDR2 from the germline V gene are SQVTM and ANQGSEA.

This clone was found a few times. The chain has TRBV5-4 and TRBJ1-1; weak D call: TRBD1 (6 bases). From germline, CDR1 is SGHNT and CDR2 YYREEE (reference sequence). The CDR3 spans 16 residues. Trimming shortened V by 2 bases and J by 1 base, and 15 bases separated the two germline ends. The CDR3 DNA reads as TGTGCCAGCAGCTTACAACCGACAGGCGAGAACACTGAAGCTTTCTTT. Translation: CASSLQPTGENTEAFF.

The chain employs TRBV19 and TRBJ1-3; D remains ambiguous. Germline CDR1 reads LNHDA; CDR2 reads SQIVND (reference sequence). The CDR3 totals 13 residues. Deletions cut 6 bases from V and 2 bases from J, with 8 bases between. CDR3 protein: CASSLRPGNTIYF. The CDR3 DNA follows: TGTGCCAGTAGCCTCAGGCCTGGAAACACCATATATTTT. Based on the CDR3 plus reference TRBV19 and TRBJ1-3, the full variable domain is DGGITQSPKYLFRKEGQNVTLSCEQNLNHDAMYWYRQDPGQGLRLIYYSQIVNDFQKGDIAEGYSVSREKKESFPLTVTSAQKNPTAFYLCASSLRPGNTIYFGEGSWLTVV.

CDR3 residues: CASSLGGSETQYF. CDR3 sequence (DNA): TGCGCCAGCAGCTTAGGGGGAAGCGAGACCCAGTACTTC. The chain has TRBV5-1 and TRBJ2-5; tentatively, D is TRBD1 (6 bases). This CDR3 region has 13 residues. Germline V gene sequence: CDR1 SGHRS, CDR2 YFSETQ. V shed 2 bases and J shed 5 bases, with 10 bases lying between them.

The CDR3, as DNA: TGTGCCAGCAGTTACCCGACAGGGGCACAGCCCCAGCATTTT. Protein product: CASSYPTGAQPQHF. The chain is built from TRBV6-6 and TRBJ1-5; 8 bases map to TRBD1. With 2 bases clipped from V and 7 bases from J, the junction kept 4 bases outside the gene matches. CDR3 length equals 14 residues. Germline-derived CDR1 and CDR2 are MNHNY and SVGAGI (reference sequence).

The gene calls are TRBV28 and TRBJ1-3; TRBD1 matches at 8 bases. The germline V gene has CDR1 MDHEN and CDR2 SYDVKM. The CDR3 has 17 residues. Trimming at V came to 2 bases and at J to 1 base, leaving 7 bases not matched to a gene. The CDR3 loop is CASSLNQGAFSGNTIYF. The CDR3, as DNA: TGTGCCAGCAGTTTAAACCAGGGGGCTTTTTCTGGAAACACCATATATTTT.

J is TRBJ2-3 and V is TRBV7-2; 12 positions agree with TRBD2. V trimming: 1 base; J trimming: 4 bases; junction bases outside the gene matches: 3. CDR1 and CDR2 (germline): SGHTA, FQGNSA. The CDR3 runs 16 residues. The CDR3 coding sequence is TGTGCCAGCAGCTTAGGTGGACTAGCGGGGTCAGATACGCAGTATTTT. Its translation is CASSLGGLAGSDTQYF.

The chain joins TRBV5-6 to TRBJ1-2; 8 bases line up with TRBD1. With 9 bases clipped from V and 2 bases from J, the junction kept 6 bases outside the gene matches. Germline V CDR1 and CDR2: SGHDT, YYEEEE. The CDR3 spans 13 residues. The CDR3 is CATSDRANYGYTF. CDR3 coding DNA: TGTGCCACTTCGGACAGGGCCAACTATGGCTACACCTTC.

This clone has just one count. The sample contains more than one DNA sequence encoding this CDR3. In DNA form, the CDR3 reads TGTGCCAGCAGCAGACCGGGACTTGAAAACTATGGCTACACCTTC. This encodes CASSRPGLENYGYTF. The rearrangement joins TRBV7-9 to TRBJ1-2, with D maybe TRBD1 (5 bases). V dropped 5 bases and J dropped 2 bases, with 15 bases sitting between them. The CDR3 has 15 amino acids. The germline CDR1 and CDR2 sequences are SEHNR and FQNEAQ (reference sequence). Variable domain in full (rest from reference TRBV7-9 and TRBJ1-2): DTGVSQNPRHKITKRGQNVTFRCDPISEHNRLYWYRQTLGQGPEFLTYFQNEAQLEKSRLLSDRFSAERPKGSFSTLEIQRTEQGDSAMYLCASSRPGLENYGYTFGSGTRLTVV.

The V and J genes are TRBV6-6 and TRBJ2-7, with 8 bases fitting TRBD1. This CDR3 contains 14 residues. The V gene's germline CDR1 is MNHNY and CDR2 SVGAGI (reference sequence). After removal of 2 bases from V and 7 bases from J, the junction contained 7 bases not matched to a gene. The CDR3 DNA sequence: TGTGCCAGCAGTTACGTCCAGGGGGCCAGGGAGCAGTACTTC. It yields the protein CASSYVQGAREQYF.

This chain joins TRBV11-3 and TRBJ2-1; tentative D call: TRBD2 (6 bases). V was shortened by 5 bases and J by 5 bases, with 22 bases between the two germline ends. Germline V gene lookup returns CDR1 SGHNT and CDR2 YENEEA. The CDR3 is 17 residues long. The CDR3 sequence is CASSAPWGSGGDNEQFF. For the CDR3, the DNA is TGTGCCAGCAGCGCACCTTGGGGTAGCGGAGGAGACAATGAGCAGTTCTTC.